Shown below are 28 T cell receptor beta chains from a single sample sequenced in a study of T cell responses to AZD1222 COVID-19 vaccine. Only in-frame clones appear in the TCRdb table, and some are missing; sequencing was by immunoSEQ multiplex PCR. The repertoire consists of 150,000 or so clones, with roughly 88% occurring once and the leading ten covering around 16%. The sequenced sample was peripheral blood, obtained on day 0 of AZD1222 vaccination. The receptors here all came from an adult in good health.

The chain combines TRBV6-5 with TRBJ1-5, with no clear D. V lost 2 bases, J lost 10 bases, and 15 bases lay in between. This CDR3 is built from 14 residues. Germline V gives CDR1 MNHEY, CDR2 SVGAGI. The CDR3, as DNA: TGTGCCAGCAGTTACCTTCAGGCGCAGCTCCCCCAGCATTTT. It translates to CASSYLQAQLPQHF.

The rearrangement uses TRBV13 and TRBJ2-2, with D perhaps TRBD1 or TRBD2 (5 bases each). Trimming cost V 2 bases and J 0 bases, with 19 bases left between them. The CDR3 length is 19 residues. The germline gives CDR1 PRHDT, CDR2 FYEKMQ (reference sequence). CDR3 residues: CASSLYTPWGRTNTGELFF. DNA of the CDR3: TGTGCCAGCAGCTTATATACCCCCTGGGGACGGACGAACACCGGGGAGCTGTTTTTT.

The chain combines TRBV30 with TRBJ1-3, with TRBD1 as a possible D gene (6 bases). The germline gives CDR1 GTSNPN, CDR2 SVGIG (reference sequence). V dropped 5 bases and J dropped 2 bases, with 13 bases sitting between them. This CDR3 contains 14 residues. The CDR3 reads CAWVTGPAGNTIYF. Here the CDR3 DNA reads TGTGCCTGGGTCACAGGGCCCGCTGGAAACACCATATATTTT.

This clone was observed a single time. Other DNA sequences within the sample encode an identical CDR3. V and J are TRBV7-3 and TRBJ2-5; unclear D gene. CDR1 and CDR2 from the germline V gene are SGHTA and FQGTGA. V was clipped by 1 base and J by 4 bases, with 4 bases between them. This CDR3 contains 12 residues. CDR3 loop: CASSLNGETQYF. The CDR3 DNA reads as TGTGCCAGCAGCTTAAACGGAGAGACCCAGTACTTC.

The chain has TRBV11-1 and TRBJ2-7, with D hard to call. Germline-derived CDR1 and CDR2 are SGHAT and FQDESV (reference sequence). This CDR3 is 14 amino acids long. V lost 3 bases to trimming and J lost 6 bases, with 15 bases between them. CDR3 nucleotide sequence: TGTGCCAGCAGCTTCCGGGCTATGGTGGCCGAGCAGTACTTC. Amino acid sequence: CASSFRAMVAEQYF.

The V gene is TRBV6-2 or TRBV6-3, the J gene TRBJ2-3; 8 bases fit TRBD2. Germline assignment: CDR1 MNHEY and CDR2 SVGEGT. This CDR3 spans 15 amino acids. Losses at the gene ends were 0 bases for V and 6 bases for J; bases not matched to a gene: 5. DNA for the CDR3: TGTGCCAGCAGTTACTCTAGCGGGGAATTCGATACGCAGTATTTT. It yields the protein CASSYSSGEFDTQYF.

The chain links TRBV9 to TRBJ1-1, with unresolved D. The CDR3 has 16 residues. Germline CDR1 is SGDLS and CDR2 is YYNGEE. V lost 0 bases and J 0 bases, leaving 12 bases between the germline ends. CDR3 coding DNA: TGTGCCAGCAGCGTAGCCCCGAGCCCCCTGAACACTGAAGCTTTCTTT. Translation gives CASSVAPSPLNTEAFF.

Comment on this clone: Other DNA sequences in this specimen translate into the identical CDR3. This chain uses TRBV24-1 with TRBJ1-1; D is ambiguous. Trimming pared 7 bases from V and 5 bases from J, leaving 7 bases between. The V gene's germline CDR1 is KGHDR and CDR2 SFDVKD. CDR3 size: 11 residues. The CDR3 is CATSQGTEAFF. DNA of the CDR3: TGTGCCACCAGCCAAGGGACTGAAGCTTTCTTT.

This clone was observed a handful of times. CDR3 sequence (DNA): TGTGCCAGCAGTTTATCGAGTAGGGGAAGCGTTGCAGATACGCAGTATTTT. As protein: CASSLSSRGSVADTQYF. The chain employs TRBV27 and TRBJ2-3, with a weak D call TRBD1 (5 bases). The CDR3 length is 17 residues. Per germline, CDR1 MNHEY and CDR2 SMNVEV (reference sequence). The V end was cut by 0 bases, the J end by 4 bases, with 17 bases between.

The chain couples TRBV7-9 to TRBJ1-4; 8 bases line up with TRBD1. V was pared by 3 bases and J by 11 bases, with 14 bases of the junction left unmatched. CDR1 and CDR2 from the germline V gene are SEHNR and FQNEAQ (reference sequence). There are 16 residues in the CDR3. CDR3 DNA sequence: TGTGCCAGCAGCTTTTTCGGGACAGGAATTAGTGAGAAACTGTTTTTT. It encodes CASSFFGTGISEKLFF.

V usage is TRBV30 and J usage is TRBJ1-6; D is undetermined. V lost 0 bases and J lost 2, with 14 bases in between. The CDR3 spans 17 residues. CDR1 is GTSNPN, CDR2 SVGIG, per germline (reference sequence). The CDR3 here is CAWSVQPDGAYNSPLHF. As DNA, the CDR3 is TGTGCCTGGAGTGTACAGCCGGATGGGGCCTATAATTCACCCCTCCACTTT.

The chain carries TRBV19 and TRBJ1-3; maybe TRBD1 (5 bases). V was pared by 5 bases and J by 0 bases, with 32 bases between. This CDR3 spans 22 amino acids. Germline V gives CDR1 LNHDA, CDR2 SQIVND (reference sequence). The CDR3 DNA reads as TGTGCCAGTAGTCCCAACGAGGGGAGAAACACCTGGGCACCTCCCTCTGGAAACACCATATATTTT. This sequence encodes CASSPNEGRNTWAPPSGNTIYF.

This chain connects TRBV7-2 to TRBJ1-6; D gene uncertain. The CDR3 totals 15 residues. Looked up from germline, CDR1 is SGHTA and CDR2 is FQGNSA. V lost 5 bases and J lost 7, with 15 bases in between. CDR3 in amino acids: CASSLLAAGNSPLHF. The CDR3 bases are TGTGCCAGCAGCCTTCTTGCGGCTGGAAATTCACCCCTCCACTTT.

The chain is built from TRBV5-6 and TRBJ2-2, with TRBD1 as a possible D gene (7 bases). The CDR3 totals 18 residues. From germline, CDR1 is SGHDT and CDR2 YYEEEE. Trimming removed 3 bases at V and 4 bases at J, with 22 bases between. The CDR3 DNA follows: TGTGCCAGCAGCTCCGGGTGGAGGGGGCGGGCGGCCACCGGGGAGCTGTTTTTT. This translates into CASSSGWRGRAATGELFF.

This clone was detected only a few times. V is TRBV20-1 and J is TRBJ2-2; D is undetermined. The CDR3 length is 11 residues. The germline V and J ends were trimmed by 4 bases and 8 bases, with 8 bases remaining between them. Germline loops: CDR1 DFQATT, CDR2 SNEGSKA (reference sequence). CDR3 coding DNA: TGCAGTGCTAAGTTCTCTGGGGAGCTGTTTTTT. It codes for CSAKFSGELFF.

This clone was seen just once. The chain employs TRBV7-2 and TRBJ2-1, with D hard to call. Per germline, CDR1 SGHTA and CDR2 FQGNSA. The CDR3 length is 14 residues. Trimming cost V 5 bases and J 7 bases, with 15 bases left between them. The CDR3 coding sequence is TGTGCCAGCAGCCTGTCGCTGATCGGGAATGAGCAGTTCTTC. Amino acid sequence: CASSLSLIGNEQFF.

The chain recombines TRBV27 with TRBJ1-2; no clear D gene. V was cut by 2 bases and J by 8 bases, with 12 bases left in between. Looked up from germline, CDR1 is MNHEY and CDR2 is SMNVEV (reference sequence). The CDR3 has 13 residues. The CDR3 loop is CASSLTPFGGYTF. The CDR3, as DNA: TGTGCCAGCAGTTTAACCCCTTTCGGAGGCTACACCTTC.

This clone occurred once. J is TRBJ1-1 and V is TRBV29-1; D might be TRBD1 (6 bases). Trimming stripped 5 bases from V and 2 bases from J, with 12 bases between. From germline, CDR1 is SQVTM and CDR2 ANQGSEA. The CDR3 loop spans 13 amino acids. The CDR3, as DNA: TGCAGCGTTTCCTGGGGGCCCAACACTGAAGCTTTCTTT. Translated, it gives CSVSWGPNTEAFF.

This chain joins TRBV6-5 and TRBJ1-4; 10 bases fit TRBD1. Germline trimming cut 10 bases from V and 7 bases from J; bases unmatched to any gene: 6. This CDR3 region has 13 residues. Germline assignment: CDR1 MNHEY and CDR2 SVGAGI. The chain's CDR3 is CAIGRTGGEKLFF. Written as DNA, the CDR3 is TGTGCCATCGGTCGGACAGGGGGTGAAAAACTGTTTTTT.

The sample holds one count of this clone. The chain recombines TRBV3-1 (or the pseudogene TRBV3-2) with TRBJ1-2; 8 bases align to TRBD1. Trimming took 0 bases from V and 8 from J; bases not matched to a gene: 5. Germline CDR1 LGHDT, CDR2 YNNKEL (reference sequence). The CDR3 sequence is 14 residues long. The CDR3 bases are TGTGCCAGCAGCCAAGATGGACAGGGCTTAGGCTACACCTTC. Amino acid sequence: CASSQDGQGLGYTF.

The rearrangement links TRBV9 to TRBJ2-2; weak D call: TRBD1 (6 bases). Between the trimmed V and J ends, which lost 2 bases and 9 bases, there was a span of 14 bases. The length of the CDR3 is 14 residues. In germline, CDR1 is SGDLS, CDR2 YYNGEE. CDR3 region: CASSVDGTSRELFF. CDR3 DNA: TGTGCCAGCAGCGTCGATGGGACATCCCGGGAGCTGTTTTTT.

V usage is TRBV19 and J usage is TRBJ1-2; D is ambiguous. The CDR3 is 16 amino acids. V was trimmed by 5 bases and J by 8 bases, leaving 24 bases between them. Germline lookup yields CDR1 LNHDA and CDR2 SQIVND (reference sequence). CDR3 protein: CASSLELGPVFGGYTF. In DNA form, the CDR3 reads TGTGCCAGTAGTCTGGAGCTCGGGCCGGTTTTCGGGGGCTACACCTTC. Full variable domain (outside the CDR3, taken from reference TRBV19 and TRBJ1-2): DGGITQSPKYLFRKEGQNVTLSCEQNLNHDAMYWYRQDPGQGLRLIYYSQIVNDFQKGDIAEGYSVSREKKESFPLTVTSAQKNPTAFYLCASSLELGPVFGGYTFGSGTRLTVV.

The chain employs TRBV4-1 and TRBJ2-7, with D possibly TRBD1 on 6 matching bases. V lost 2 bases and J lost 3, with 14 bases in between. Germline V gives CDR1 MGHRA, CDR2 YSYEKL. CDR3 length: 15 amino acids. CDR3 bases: TGCGCCAGCAGCCAATATCGGGACACAGGCTACGAGCAGTACTTC. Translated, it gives CASSQYRDTGYEQYF.

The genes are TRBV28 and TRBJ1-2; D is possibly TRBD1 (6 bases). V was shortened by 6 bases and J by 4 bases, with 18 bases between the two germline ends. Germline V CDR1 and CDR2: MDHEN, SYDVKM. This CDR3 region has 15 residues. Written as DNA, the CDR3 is TGTGCCAGCAGCCGTGGGCCAGGGGAACTCTATGGCTACACCTTC. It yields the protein CASSRGPGELYGYTF.

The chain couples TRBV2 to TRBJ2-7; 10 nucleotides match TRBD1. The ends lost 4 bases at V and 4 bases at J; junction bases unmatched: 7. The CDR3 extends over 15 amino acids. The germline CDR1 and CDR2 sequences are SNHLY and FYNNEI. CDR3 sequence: CASSAGTGVWYEQYF. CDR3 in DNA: TGTGCCAGCAGTGCCGGGACAGGGGTTTGGTACGAGCAGTACTTC.

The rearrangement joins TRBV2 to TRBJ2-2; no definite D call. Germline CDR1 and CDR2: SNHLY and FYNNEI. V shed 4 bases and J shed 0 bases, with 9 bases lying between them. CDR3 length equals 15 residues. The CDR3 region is CASSVGGPNTGELFF. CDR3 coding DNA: TGTGCCAGCAGTGTGGGCGGCCCGAACACCGGGGAGCTGTTTTTT.

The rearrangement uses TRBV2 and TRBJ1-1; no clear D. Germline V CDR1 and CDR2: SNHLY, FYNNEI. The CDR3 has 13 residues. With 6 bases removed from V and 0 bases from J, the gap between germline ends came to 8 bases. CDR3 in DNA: TGTGCCAGCAGACAATCCATGAACACTGAAGCTTTCTTT. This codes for CASRQSMNTEAFF.

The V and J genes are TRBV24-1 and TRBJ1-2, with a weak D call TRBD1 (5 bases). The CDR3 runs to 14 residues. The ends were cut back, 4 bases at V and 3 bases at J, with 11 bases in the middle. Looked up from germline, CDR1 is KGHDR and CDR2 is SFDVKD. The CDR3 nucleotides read TGTGCCACCAGTGAGGGGGTTCTGGACTATGGCTACACCTTC. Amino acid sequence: CATSEGVLDYGYTF.